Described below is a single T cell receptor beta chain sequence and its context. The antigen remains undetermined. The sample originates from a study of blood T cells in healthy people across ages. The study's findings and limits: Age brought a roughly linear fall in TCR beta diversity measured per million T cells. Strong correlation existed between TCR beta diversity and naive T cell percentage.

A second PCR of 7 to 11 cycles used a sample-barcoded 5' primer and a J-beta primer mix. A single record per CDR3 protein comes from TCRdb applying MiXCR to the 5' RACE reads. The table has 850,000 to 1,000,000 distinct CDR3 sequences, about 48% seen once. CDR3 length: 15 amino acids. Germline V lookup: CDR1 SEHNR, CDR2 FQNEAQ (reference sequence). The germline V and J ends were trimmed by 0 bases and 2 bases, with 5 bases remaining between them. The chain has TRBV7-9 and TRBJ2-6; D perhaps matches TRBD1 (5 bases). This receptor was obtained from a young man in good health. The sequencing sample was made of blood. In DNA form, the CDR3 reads TGTGCCAGCAGCTTAGCAGGGGCTGGGGCCAACGTCCTGACTTTC. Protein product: CASSLAGAGANVLTF.